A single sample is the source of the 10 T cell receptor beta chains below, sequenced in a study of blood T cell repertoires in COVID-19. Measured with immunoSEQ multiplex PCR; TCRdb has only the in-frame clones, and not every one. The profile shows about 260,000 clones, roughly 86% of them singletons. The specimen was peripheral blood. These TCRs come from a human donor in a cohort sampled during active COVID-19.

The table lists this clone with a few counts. CDR3 region: CASREDRGRGTEAFF. The CDR3 DNA sequence: TGTGCCAGCAGGGAGGACAGGGGTCGTGGCACTGAAGCTTTCTTT. The chain has TRBV2 and TRBJ1-1, with 9 bases fitting TRBD1. CDR1 is SNHLY and CDR2 is FYNNEI in the germline V gene. V shed 6 bases and J 4 bases; nucleotides not matched to a gene: 9. This CDR3 is built from 15 residues.

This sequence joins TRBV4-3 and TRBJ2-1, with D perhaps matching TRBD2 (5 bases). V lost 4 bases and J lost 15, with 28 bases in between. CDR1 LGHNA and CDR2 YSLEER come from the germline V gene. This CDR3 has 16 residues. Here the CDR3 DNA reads TGCGCCAGCAGCCCTCAAAGCGGAAGGGCCCTAAGGGCGTTGTTCTTC. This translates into CASSPQSGRALRALFF.

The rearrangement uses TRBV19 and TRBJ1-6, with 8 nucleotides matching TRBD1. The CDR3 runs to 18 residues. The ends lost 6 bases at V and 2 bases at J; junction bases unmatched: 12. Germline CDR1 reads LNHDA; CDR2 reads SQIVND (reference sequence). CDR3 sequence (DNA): TGTGCCAGTAGATCACCGAGGGGGGACAGGACCTATAATTCACCCCTCCACTTT. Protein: CASRSPRGDRTYNSPLHF.

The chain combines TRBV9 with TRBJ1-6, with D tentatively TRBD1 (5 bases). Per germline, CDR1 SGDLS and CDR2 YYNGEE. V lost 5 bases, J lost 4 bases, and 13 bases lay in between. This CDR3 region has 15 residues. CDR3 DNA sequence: TGTGCCAGCAGTCCCGGGGGGGGGTATAATTCACCCCTCCACTTT. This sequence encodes CASSPGGGYNSPLHF.

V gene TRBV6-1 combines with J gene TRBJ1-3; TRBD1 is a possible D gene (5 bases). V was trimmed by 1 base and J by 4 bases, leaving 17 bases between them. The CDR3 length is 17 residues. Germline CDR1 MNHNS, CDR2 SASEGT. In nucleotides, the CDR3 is TGTGCCAGCAGTGAAGAAGCCCGGGGGATAGGAGGAAACACCATATATTTT. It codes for CASSEEARGIGGNTIYF.

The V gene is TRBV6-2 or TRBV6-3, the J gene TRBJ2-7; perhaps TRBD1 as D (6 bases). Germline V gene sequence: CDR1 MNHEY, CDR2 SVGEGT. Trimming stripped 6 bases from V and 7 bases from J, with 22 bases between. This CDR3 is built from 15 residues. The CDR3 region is CASSRVTGGTLEQYF. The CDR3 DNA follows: TGTGCCAGCAGCCGCGTGACAGGTGGAACGTTAGAGCAGTACTTC.

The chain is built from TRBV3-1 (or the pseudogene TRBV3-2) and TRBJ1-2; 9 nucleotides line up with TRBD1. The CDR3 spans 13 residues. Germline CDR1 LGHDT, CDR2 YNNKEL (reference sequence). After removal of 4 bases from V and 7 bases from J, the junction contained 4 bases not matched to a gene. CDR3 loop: CASSPGTGLGYTF. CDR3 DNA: TGTGCCAGCAGCCCCGGGACAGGGCTTGGCTACACCTTC.

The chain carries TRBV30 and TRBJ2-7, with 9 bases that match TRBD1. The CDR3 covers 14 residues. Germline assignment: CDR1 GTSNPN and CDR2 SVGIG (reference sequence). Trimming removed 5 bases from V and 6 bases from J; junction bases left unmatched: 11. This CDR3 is CAWWTGVIGGEQYF. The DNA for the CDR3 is TGTGCCTGGTGGACAGGGGTAATAGGGGGCGAGCAGTACTTC.

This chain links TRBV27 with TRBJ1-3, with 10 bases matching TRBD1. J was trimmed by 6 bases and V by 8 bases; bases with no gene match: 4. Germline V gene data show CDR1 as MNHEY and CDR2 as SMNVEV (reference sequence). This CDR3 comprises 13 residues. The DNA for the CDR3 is TGTGCCAGCCGGGGACAGGGGAAAAACACCATATATTTT. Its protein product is CASRGQGKNTIYF.

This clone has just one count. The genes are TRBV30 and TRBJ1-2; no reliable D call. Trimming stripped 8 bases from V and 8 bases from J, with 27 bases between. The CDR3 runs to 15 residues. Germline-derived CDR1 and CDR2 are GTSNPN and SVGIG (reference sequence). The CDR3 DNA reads TGTGCCAGACTGTTTTGGGAGGGCAAGGATCGGGGCTACACCTTC. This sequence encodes CARLFWEGKDRGYTF.